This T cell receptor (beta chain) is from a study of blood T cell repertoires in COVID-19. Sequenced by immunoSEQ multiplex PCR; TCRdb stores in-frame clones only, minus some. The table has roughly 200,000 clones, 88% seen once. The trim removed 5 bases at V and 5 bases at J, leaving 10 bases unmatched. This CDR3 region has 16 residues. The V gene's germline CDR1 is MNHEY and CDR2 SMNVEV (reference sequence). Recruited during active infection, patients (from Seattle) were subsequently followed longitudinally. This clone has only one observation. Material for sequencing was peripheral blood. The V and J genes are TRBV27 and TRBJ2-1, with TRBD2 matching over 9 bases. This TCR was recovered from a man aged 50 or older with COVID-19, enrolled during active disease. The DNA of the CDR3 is TGTGCCAGCAGTCATGCCCTAGCGGGGATCAACAATGAGCAGTTCTTC. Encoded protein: CASSHALAGINNEQFF.